The next 25 T cell receptor beta chains were all read from a single sample in a study of identical twins. One entry per CDR3 protein results from TCRdb running MiXCR on the 5' RACE reads. This table has more than 650,000 distinct CDR3 sequences, roughly 6% appearing once. The sample comprised naive T cells sorted from blood. The receptors derive from a man aged 18 to 30 in good health.

V and J are TRBV29-1 and TRBJ2-1; D is unresolved. The V gene's germline CDR1 is SQVTM and CDR2 ANQGSEA. The CDR3 spans 13 residues. V shed 7 bases and J shed 6 bases, with 16 bases lying between them. The CDR3 region has the DNA TGCAGCGACCGTGCTGGGTGGGGCAATGAGCAGTTCTTC. This sequence encodes CSDRAGWGNEQFF.

In its sample, this clonotype was seen many times. The rearrangement uses TRBV5-1 and TRBJ1-3, with D possibly matching TRBD1 (6 bases). Germline V gives CDR1 SGHRS, CDR2 YFSETQ. V dropped 0 bases and J dropped 3 bases, with 10 bases sitting between them. The CDR3 loop spans 15 amino acids. The CDR3, as DNA: TGCGCCAGCAGCTTGGACACAGGGATTGGAAACACCATATATTTT. Amino acids: CASSLDTGIGNTIYF.

At least ten counts were recorded for this clonotype. This sequence joins TRBV24-1 and TRBJ2-3; the D gene is possibly TRBD2 (5 bases). The CDR3 runs 16 residues. Per germline, CDR1 KGHDR and CDR2 SFDVKD. The V gene lost 3 bases and the J gene lost 6 bases, with 18 bases spanning the gap. CDR3 in DNA: TGTGCCACCAGTGATCCCTTTACGGGGAACGGTGATACGCAGTATTTT. This translates into CATSDPFTGNGDTQYF.

This clonotype occurred many times. The chain joins TRBV29-1 to TRBJ2-3; D is perhaps TRBD1 or TRBD2 (5 bases each). V gave up 4 bases and J gave up 6 bases, with 17 bases separating them. Germline values: CDR1 SQVTM, CDR2 ANQGSEA. The CDR3 spans 14 residues. The CDR3: CSVVMGEGPDTQYF. For the CDR3, the DNA is TGCAGCGTTGTCATGGGAGAGGGGCCCGATACGCAGTATTTT.

This clonotype was counted at least ten times. The rearrangement links TRBV7-9 to TRBJ1-1, with 7 bases identical to TRBD1. The germline V gene encodes CDR1 SEHNR and CDR2 FQNEAQ (reference sequence). This CDR3 comprises 15 residues. V trimming: 8 bases; J trimming: 1 base; junction bases outside the gene matches: 10. DNA for the CDR3: TGTGCCAGCCTGTCCCGGGACAGTGGGAACACTGAAGCTTTCTTT. It codes for CASLSRDSGNTEAFF.

This clonotype was observed at least ten times. The chain links TRBV12-3 or TRBV12-4 to TRBJ2-1; 9 nucleotides match TRBD2. Trimming took 6 bases from V and 9 from J; bases not matched to a gene: 12. This CDR3 has 15 residues. The CDR3 reads CASRIKREASGEQFF. As DNA, the CDR3 is TGTGCCAGCAGAATAAAGCGGGAGGCCTCGGGTGAGCAGTTCTTC.

This clonotype appeared many times. The V call is TRBV5-1, the J call TRBJ2-5; 13 bases are shared with TRBD2. The CDR3 has 16 residues. Unmatched junction bases numbered 7, after V lost 7 bases and J lost 1 base. Per germline, CDR1 SGHRS and CDR2 YFSETQ. CDR3 in DNA: TGCGCCAGCGTCCGGGGGACTAGCGGGATCCAAGAGACCCAGTACTTC. This encodes CASVRGTSGIQETQYF.

This clonotype was observed at least ten times. The chain recombines TRBV10-3 with TRBJ2-3; TRBD1 or TRBD2 may be the D gene (5 bases each). Per germline, CDR1 ENHRY and CDR2 SYGVKD. CDR3 length: 13 amino acids. Trimming cost V 10 bases and J 3 bases, with 14 bases left between them. CDR3: CATQRGLTDTQYF. The DNA for the CDR3 is TGTGCCACTCAGAGGGGATTGACAGATACGCAGTATTTT.

This clonotype was counted many times. The chain recombines TRBV12-3 or TRBV12-4 with TRBJ2-2; TRBD2 agrees at 8 bases. V lost 5 bases and J lost 6; bases outside the gene matches: 5. This CDR3 has 14 residues. The CDR3 reads CASSGTSSPGELFF. CDR3 in DNA: TGTGCCAGCAGTGGGACTAGTAGCCCCGGGGAGCTGTTTTTT.

This clonotype was detected many times. This rearrangement joins TRBV21-1 to TRBJ2-2; the D call of TRBD2 is as the table states it, not checked on the DNA. TRBV21-1 is a pseudogene segment. The CDR3 totals 16 residues. CDR3 residues: CASSGLAGTNTGELFF. Here the CDR3 DNA reads TGTGCCAGCAGCGGACTAGCGGGGACGAACACCGGGGAGCTGTTTTTT.

This clonotype occurred a few times. The chain couples TRBV11-2 to TRBJ2-3, with TRBD1 as a possible D gene (6 bases). Germline values: CDR1 SGHAT, CDR2 FQNNGV. The CDR3 has 18 residues. V dropped 4 bases and J dropped 7 bases, with 27 bases sitting between them. For the CDR3, the DNA is TGTGCCAGCAGCTCCCGGGACACATATGTAATTACGGCCAATACGCAGTATTTT. Encoded protein: CASSSRDTYVITANTQYF.

This clonotype was counted many times. V usage is TRBV6-5 and J usage is TRBJ2-1, with a weak D call TRBD2 (7 bases). V was clipped by 6 bases and J by 1 base, with 16 bases between them. Germline V CDR1 and CDR2: MNHEY, SVGAGI. This CDR3 comprises 16 residues. For the CDR3, the DNA is TGTGCCAGCAGAGTGAGGGGGGAGGGATCCTACAATGAGCAGTTCTTC. Translation gives CASRVRGEGSYNEQFF.

Ten or more counts support this clonotype. The J gene is TRBJ2-1, the V gene TRBV5-1; 14 bases are shared with TRBD2. Germline CDR1 reads SGHRS; CDR2 reads YFSETQ. The CDR3 has 18 residues. Unmatched junction bases numbered 14, after V lost 4 bases and J lost 8 bases. The CDR3 nucleotides read TGCGCCAGCAGCGAGGGACTAGCGGGAGTGCGGCCGGGGGATGAGCAGTTCTTC. Translating it yields CASSEGLAGVRPGDEQFF.

This clonotype was seen repeatedly, ten times or more. The chain uses TRBV7-2 and TRBJ2-7; D not certain. This CDR3 has 13 amino acids. Germline-derived CDR1 and CDR2 are SGHTA and FQGNSA. Trimming took off 0 bases at V and 1 base at J, with 4 bases between the two ends. This chain's CDR3 is CASSLAQSYEQYF. The CDR3 region has the DNA TGTGCCAGCAGCTTAGCACAGTCCTACGAGCAGTACTTC.

In its sample, this clonotype was seen a few times. The gene calls are TRBV9 and TRBJ1-2; TRBD1 is a possible D gene (6 bases). This CDR3 region has 15 residues. Germline V gives CDR1 SGDLS, CDR2 YYNGEE. The V end was cut by 3 bases, the J end by 0 bases, with 12 bases between. CDR3 residues: CASSATDRANYGYTF. CDR3 DNA sequence: TGTGCCAGCAGCGCGACGGACAGAGCTAACTATGGCTACACCTTC.

The sample holds many counts of this clonotype. The chain links TRBV9 to TRBJ2-7; 9 nucleotides agree with TRBD2. Looked up from germline, CDR1 is SGDLS and CDR2 is YYNGEE. Unmatched junction bases numbered 12, after V lost 4 bases and J lost 4 bases. The CDR3 totals 16 residues. The CDR3 protein is CASSFTTTSGIYEQYF. The CDR3 DNA sequence: TGTGCCAGCAGCTTCACCACGACTAGCGGAATTTACGAGCAGTACTTC.

This clonotype was observed many times. V is TRBV5-1 and J is TRBJ2-3; the match to TRBD2 covers 12 bases. Germline trimming cut 4 bases from V and 2 bases from J; bases unmatched to any gene: 2. Germline V CDR1 and CDR2: SGHRS, YFSETQ. This CDR3 spans 15 amino acids. The CDR3 DNA reads as TGCGCCAGCAGCGGACTAGCGGGATCCACAGATACGCAGTATTTT. As protein: CASSGLAGSTDTQYF.

This clonotype was seen at least ten times. The CDR3 loop reads CASSYGAGANYGYTF. The CDR3, as DNA: TGTGCCAGCAGTTATGGGGCAGGGGCCAACTATGGCTACACCTTC. The chain uses TRBV27 and TRBJ1-2, with D perhaps matching TRBD1 (6 bases). Germline V gene data show CDR1 as MNHEY and CDR2 as SMNVEV (reference sequence). V gave up 4 bases and J gave up 2 bases, with 14 bases separating them. This CDR3 contains 15 residues.

This clonotype was seen many times. The chain uses TRBV5-4 and TRBJ1-2; possible D gene TRBD1, 6 bases. CDR3 length: 14 amino acids. Trimming removed 1 base at V and 4 bases at J, with 11 bases between. The germline CDR1 and CDR2 sequences are SGHNT and YYREEE (reference sequence). The CDR3 is CASSLTGRIYGYTF. CDR3 DNA sequence: TGTGCCAGCAGCTTGACAGGGAGGATCTATGGCTACACCTTC.

Ten or more counts support this clonotype. The chain recombines TRBV5-1 with TRBJ2-3; a weak D match, TRBD2 (6 bases). The CDR3 runs to 13 residues. The germline V gene encodes CDR1 SGHRS and CDR2 YFSETQ. Trimming took 0 bases from V and 12 from J, leaving 14 bases between them. The chain's CDR3 is CASSLDAAGEQYF. CDR3 nucleotide sequence: TGCGCCAGCAGCTTGGACGCAGCGGGTGAACAGTATTTT.

V and J are TRBV20-1 and TRBJ1-5; TRBD1 might be the D (5 bases). This CDR3 has 17 amino acids. Looked up from germline, CDR1 is DFQATT and CDR2 is SNEGSKA (reference sequence). V lost 4 bases to trimming and J lost 1 base, with 20 bases between them. CDR3 loop: CSATVGTAYGSNQPQHF. DNA for the CDR3: TGCAGTGCTACGGTTGGGACCGCATATGGGAGCAATCAGCCCCAGCATTTT.

This clonotype was counted ten times or more. The rearrangement joins TRBV27 to TRBJ2-1, with D unclear. V dropped 5 bases and J dropped 7 bases, with 15 bases sitting between them. The CDR3 length is 14 residues. Germline values: CDR1 MNHEY, CDR2 SMNVEV (reference sequence). The CDR3 is CASSPHTRRNEQFF. The CDR3, as DNA: TGTGCCAGCAGTCCACATACCCGGCGGAATGAGCAGTTCTTC.

This clonotype was recorded a few times. The genes are TRBV7-8 and TRBJ2-2, with D possibly being TRBD2 (5 bases). CDR1 SGHVS and CDR2 FQNEAQ come from the germline V gene. The germline V and J ends were trimmed by 5 bases and 4 bases, with 14 bases remaining between them. The CDR3 covers 15 residues. The CDR3: CASSPRASGTGELFF. CDR3 bases: TGTGCCAGCAGCCCAAGAGCCAGCGGCACCGGGGAGCTGTTTTTT.

This clonotype was found a few times. The chain links TRBV30 to TRBJ2-1; 12 nucleotides align to TRBD2. The CDR3 spans 16 residues. Trimming at V came to 2 bases and at J to 4 bases, leaving 6 bases not matched to a gene. The germline V gene has CDR1 GTSNPN and CDR2 SVGIG (reference sequence). The CDR3 here is CAWSSPLAGGYNEQFF. CDR3 bases: TGTGCCTGGAGTTCACCACTAGCGGGGGGATACAATGAGCAGTTCTTC.

This clonotype appeared many times. The rearrangement joins TRBV12-3 or TRBV12-4 to TRBJ1-1; 7 bases map to TRBD1. The CDR3 sequence is 15 residues long. The V gene end was trimmed by 6 bases and the J gene end by 4 bases; junction bases not matched to a gene: 11. The CDR3 bases are TGTGCCAGCAGCCCCGTGACAGGGAAGGGCACTGAAGCTTTCTTT. Its protein product is CASSPVTGKGTEAFF.